This TCR beta chain comes out of a study of siplizumab effects on memory and regulatory T cells. General observations from the study: Of the proliferating CD4+ or CD8+ clones, roughly 75-95% lacked a naive or memory phenotype that could be assigned. Most alloreactive clones went unmapped to unstimulated subsets; only a minor fraction mapped.

Points on this clone: Antigen unknown.

Among a few donor pairs, the unstimulated naive, memory, effector memory and TEMRA subsets underwent sequencing. Clones were sequenced by immunoSEQ multiplex PCR, and TCRdb holds only the in-frame ones, with some missing. The table lists approximately 6,500 clones, roughly 64% of them singletons. V was cut by 5 bases and J by 0 bases, with 11 bases left in between. The CDR3 runs to 15 residues. Germline V gene data show CDR1 as SGHRS and CDR2 as YFSETQ. This sequence originates from a human donor in good health. The chain couples TRBV5-1 to TRBJ1-4; D gene unclear. Sequences were obtained from effector memory CD8+ T cells sorted from blood. Subset indicated: unstimulated CD8+ effector memory T cells. In DNA, the CDR3 is TGCGCCAGCAGTCCTTTTGGGCCAACTAATGAAAAACTGTTTTTT. Translation gives CASSPFGPTNEKLFF.